The entry below describes one T cell receptor beta chain. As yet, its antigen is unknown. Germline-derived CDR1 and CDR2 are MDHEN and SYDVKM. This CDR3 spans 13 amino acids. This sample was taken from a study of CXCR3-negative and CXCR3-positive naive CD8 T cells. Whole-study results and caveats: Diversity was high in both naive subsets and much lower in memory cells. Naive CXCR3-negative and CXCR3-positive cells had similar TRBV-TRBJ usage; memory differed.

In preparing the TRB cDNA libraries, 5' RACE with UMI labels was used. With the 5' RACE reads reprocessed, TCRdb shows one record per CDR3 protein and no DNA. This repertoire comprises 30,000 to 40,000 distinct CDR3 sequences; its ten largest clones make up roughly 15%. The clonotype originates from a human donor in good health. Some clones in this sample may be carry-over from other donors' samples. This chain connects TRBV28 to TRBJ2-3. Sequences were obtained from memory CD8+ T cells from blood. The CDR3 here is CASISVLADTQYF.